Listed here are 31 T cell receptor beta chains from one sample, sequenced in a study of cytomegalovirus exposure and HLA in healthy donors. PCR employed 60 Vbeta and 13 Jbeta primers. This table comes from immunoSEQ multiplex PCR, and its TCRdb copy is limited to in-frame clones, with some not included. This table lists 60,000 to 70,000 clones. Sequencing used PBMCs. The receptors shown here come from a boy younger than 18 in good health and CMV-seronegative.

The chain recombines TRBV30 with TRBJ1-2, with 9 bases that match TRBD1. CDR3 length: 13 residues. V gave up 3 bases and J gave up 7 bases; unmatched junction bases: 6. Per germline, CDR1 GTSNPN and CDR2 SVGIG (reference sequence). The CDR3 DNA reads TGTGCCTGGAGCCTACAGGGGGCGAGTGGCTACACCTTC. Protein: CAWSLQGASGYTF.

The gene calls are TRBV19 and TRBJ1-6; no definite D call. CDR1 and CDR2 from the germline V gene are LNHDA and SQIVND (reference sequence). Trimming pared 5 bases from V and 0 bases from J, leaving 8 bases between. The CDR3 contains 15 residues. The DNA of the CDR3 is TGTGCCAGTAGTGGGCCAGGCTCCTATAATTCACCCCTCCACTTT. This gives the protein CASSGPGSYNSPLHF. Looking up the rest from reference TRBV19 and TRBJ1-6 gives the full variable domain: DGGITQSPKYLFRKEGQNVTLSCEQNLNHDAMYWYRQDPGQGLRLIYYSQIVNDFQKGDIAEGYSVSREKKESFPLTVTSAQKNPTAFYLCASSGPGSYNSPLHFGNGTRLTVT.

CDR3 coding DNA: TGTGCCACCAGCAGAGACCTCTCTTTTGATGGCTACACCTTC. Translated: CATSRDLSFDGYTF. The chain employs TRBV15 and TRBJ1-2, with D unclear. V lost 0 bases, J lost 6 bases, and 11 bases lay in between. From germline, CDR1 is LNHNV and CDR2 YYDKDF (reference sequence). The CDR3 loop spans 14 amino acids.

CDR3 amino acids: CASSPQGPNSGNTIYF. CDR3 nucleotide sequence: TGTGCCAGCTCACCCCAGGGGCCCAACTCTGGAAACACCATATATTTT. This chain uses TRBV18 with TRBJ1-3, with a weak D call TRBD1 (6 bases). CDR3 length: 16 amino acids. CDR1 is KGHSH, CDR2 LQKENI, per germline. Trimming left V 3 bases short and J 0 bases short, with 12 bases between.

The CDR3 DNA is TGTGCCAGCAGCTTAGGGGAATCGGCAGGGGGCGCTGGAGCTGGCTACACCTTC. Amino acids: CASSLGESAGGAGAGYTF. This chain joins TRBV7-9 and TRBJ1-2; 8 nucleotides match TRBD1. This CDR3 spans 18 amino acids. The V and J ends lost 1 base and 7 bases, in that order; junction bases with no gene match: 17. The V gene's germline CDR1 is SEHNR and CDR2 FQNEAQ (reference sequence).

V is TRBV28 and J is TRBJ2-7; unclear D gene. The CDR3 has 12 residues. CDR1 is MDHEN, CDR2 SYDVKM, per germline. Trimming took 6 bases from V and 2 from J, leaving 8 bases between them. The CDR3 loop is CASSPAAYEQYF. CDR3 sequence (DNA): TGTGCCAGCAGCCCCGCGGCCTACGAGCAGTACTTC.

This rearrangement joins TRBV12-5 to TRBJ1-2; D might be TRBD1 (5 bases). The length of the CDR3 is 11 residues. V lost 6 bases, J lost 7 bases, and 9 bases lay in between. CDR1 LGHNT and CDR2 FRNRAP come from the germline V gene. The CDR3 coding sequence is TGTGCTAGTGGCCGCGACAGTGGCTACACCTTC. This codes for CASGRDSGYTF.

V is TRBV7-8 and J is TRBJ2-7; 7 positions agree with TRBD2. Germline-derived CDR1 and CDR2 are SGHVS and FQNEAQ. The J segment lost 2 bases and the V segment lost 2 bases, leaving 6 bases of the junction unmatched. This CDR3 has 15 residues. The CDR3 bases are TGTGCCAGCAGCTTATTGCGGGAGAAAGCCTACGAGCAGTACTTC. This sequence encodes CASSLLREKAYEQYF.

The chain recombines TRBV5-1 with TRBJ2-5, with TRBD1 matching 7 bases. J was trimmed by 2 bases and V by 4 bases; bases with no gene match: 5. This CDR3 comprises 14 residues. The germline CDR1 and CDR2 sequences are SGHRS and YFSETQ. CDR3 region: CASSPTDRQETQYF. In nucleotides, the CDR3 is TGCGCCAGCAGCCCGACGGACAGGCAAGAGACCCAGTACTTC.

This chain connects TRBV7-9 to TRBJ2-3, with 11 bases fitting TRBD2. Trimming at V came to 2 bases and at J to 11 bases, leaving 9 bases not matched to a gene. The CDR3 consists of 15 residues. Germline V CDR1 and CDR2: SEHNR, FQNEAQ (reference sequence). For the CDR3, the DNA is TGTGCCAGCAGCTTACCGGGACTAGCGGCGCGGGGGCAGTATTTT. It specifies CASSLPGLAARGQYF.

The V and J genes are TRBV27 and TRBJ2-2; the D gene is possibly TRBD1 (6 bases). Germline lookup yields CDR1 MNHEY and CDR2 SMNVEV (reference sequence). The CDR3 sequence is 16 residues long. The V gene lost 6 bases and the J gene lost 1 base, with 15 bases spanning the gap. The CDR3 DNA follows: TGTGCCAGCAGCCCTTATCAGGGACAGAACACCGGGGAGCTGTTTTTT. Protein: CASSPYQGQNTGELFF.

The chain is built from TRBV7-2 and TRBJ2-7; perhaps TRBD1 as D (6 bases). Trimming took 4 bases from V and 0 from J, leaving 10 bases between them. The CDR3 sequence is 14 residues long. Germline values: CDR1 SGHTA, CDR2 FQGNSA. The CDR3 spells CASSSDSFSYEQYF. CDR3 nucleotides: TGTGCCAGCAGCTCGGACAGCTTCTCCTACGAGCAGTACTTC.

The chain recombines TRBV14 with TRBJ1-2, with TRBD1 matching over 7 bases. Germline V gives CDR1 SGHDN, CDR2 FVKESK. The CDR3 sequence is 16 residues long. Trimming took 4 bases from V and 2 from J; bases not matched to a gene: 10. Here the CDR3 reads CASSPPFSDRNYGYTF. The CDR3 nucleotides are TGTGCCAGCAGCCCCCCATTTTCGGACAGGAACTATGGCTACACCTTC. Filled out from reference TRBV14 and TRBJ1-2, the complete variable domain reads EAGVTQFPSHSVIEKGQTVTLRCDPISGHDNLYWYRRVMGKEIKFLLHFVKESKQDESGMPNNRFLAERTGGTYSTLKVQPAELEDSGVYFCASSPPFSDRNYGYTFGSGTRLTVV.

This chain joins TRBV10-2 and TRBJ2-7; TRBD2 matches 7 bases. Germline V gives CDR1 WSHSY, CDR2 SAAADI. There are 14 residues in the CDR3. Trimming at V came to 5 bases and at J to 3 bases, leaving 7 bases not matched to a gene. CDR3 loop: CASSWTSMSYEQYF. CDR3 in DNA: TGCGCCAGCAGTTGGACTAGTATGAGCTACGAGCAGTACTTC.

V and J are TRBV4-1 and TRBJ1-4; possible D gene TRBD1, 6 bases. The V and J ends lost 4 bases and 8 bases respectively, with 14 bases between them. This CDR3 has 14 residues. Germline CDR1 reads MGHRA; CDR2 reads YSYEKL. CDR3 nucleotide sequence: TGCGCCAGCAGCCCTGGGAGCAGGGGCGAAAAACTGTTTTTT. It is translated as CASSPGSRGEKLFF.

The rearrangement uses TRBV30 and TRBJ1-1; possible D gene TRBD1, 5 bases. This CDR3 region has 14 residues. V was trimmed by 0 bases and J by 5 bases, leaving 13 bases between them. Germline CDR1 GTSNPN, CDR2 SVGIG (reference sequence). CDR3 loop: CAWSVTGGRTEAFF. CDR3 DNA: TGTGCCTGGAGTGTAACAGGCGGAAGAACTGAAGCTTTCTTT.

The DNA for the CDR3 is TGTGCCAGCAGTGATCAGAGGGACAGGGCTCGTGATACGCAGTATTTT. This codes for CASSDQRDRARDTQYF. V usage is TRBV2 and J usage is TRBJ2-3; 9 positions agree with TRBD1. Trimming cost V 3 bases and J 6 bases; bases outside gene matches: 10. This CDR3 spans 16 amino acids. CDR1 SNHLY and CDR2 FYNNEI come from the germline V gene.

The chain carries TRBV7-9 and TRBJ1-4, with a possible D match to TRBD1 (6 bases). Germline V gene sequence: CDR1 SEHNR, CDR2 FQNEAQ (reference sequence). The CDR3 spans 15 residues. The V end lost 5 bases, the J end lost 0 bases, and 10 bases lay between the germline ends. For the CDR3, the DNA is TGTGCCAGCAGCCCCCGGACAGCAACTAATGAAAAACTGTTTTTT. It specifies CASSPRTATNEKLFF.

The J gene is TRBJ2-1, the V gene TRBV29-1; 9 positions agree with TRBD2. In germline, CDR1 is SQVTM, CDR2 ANQGSEA. The trim removed 0 bases at V and 4 bases at J, leaving 13 bases unmatched. The CDR3 runs to 18 residues. As DNA, the CDR3 is TGCAGCGTTGAAGATCCCCTAGCGGGACCATTAACGTACAATGAGCAGTTCTTC. Amino acids: CSVEDPLAGPLTYNEQFF.

The V and J genes are TRBV6-5 and TRBJ1-6; TRBD1 matches at 11 bases. With 7 bases clipped from V and 9 bases from J, the junction kept 8 bases outside the gene matches. The length of the CDR3 is 15 residues. CDR1 MNHEY and CDR2 SVGAGI come from the germline V gene. The CDR3, as DNA: TGTGCCAGCACCTTCGGACAGGGGGCCGTTTCACCCCTCCACTTT. Translating it yields CASTFGQGAVSPLHF.

The chain couples TRBV4-1 to TRBJ2-1, with 8 bases aligning to TRBD2. The CDR3 is made up of 17 amino acids. CDR1 and CDR2 (germline): MGHRA, YSYEKL. Trimming removed 0 bases from V and 10 bases from J; junction bases left unmatched: 14. The CDR3 DNA reads as TGCGCCAGCAGCCAAGATCACCTAGCGGGCCAGGTGAAAGAGCAGTTCTTC. Amino acid sequence: CASSQDHLAGQVKEQFF.

This CDR3 is CASSQQTGFPDTQYF. The CDR3 DNA reads as TGTGCCAGCAGCCAACAGACAGGTTTTCCAGATACGCAGTATTTT. The V gene is TRBV5-5, the J gene TRBJ2-3; TRBD1 is a possible D gene (6 bases). V lost 4 bases and J lost 4, with 16 bases in between. CDR1 is SGHKS and CDR2 is YYEKEE in the germline V gene (reference sequence). The CDR3 runs 15 residues.

The chain employs TRBV2 and TRBJ1-1; D is possibly TRBD1 (5 bases). Germline CDR1 SNHLY, CDR2 FYNNEI. The V and J ends lost 6 bases and 6 bases respectively, with 17 bases between them. This CDR3 has 14 residues. The CDR3 bases are TGTGCCAGCAGAAACCCGGGGGATAGGGCTGAAGCTTTCTTT. Translation gives CASRNPGDRAEAFF.

The chain is built from TRBV5-1 and TRBJ1-1; D gene unclear. Germline CDR1 and CDR2: SGHRS and YFSETQ. The CDR3 sequence is 14 residues long. Trimming removed 0 bases at V and 6 bases at J, with 12 bases between. CDR3 loop: CASSLEEFSSEAFF. CDR3 nucleotides: TGCGCCAGCAGCTTGGAGGAATTTAGCTCTGAAGCTTTCTTT.

This sequence joins TRBV5-1 and TRBJ2-7, with D perhaps TRBD2 (5 bases). Trimming stripped 1 base from V and 5 bases from J, with 13 bases between. Germline lookup yields CDR1 SGHRS and CDR2 YFSETQ. The CDR3 has 14 amino acids. The CDR3 sequence is CASSLNLGVDEQYF. The CDR3 coding sequence is TGCGCCAGCAGCTTGAACCTCGGGGTTGACGAGCAGTACTTC.

This chain joins TRBV13 and TRBJ2-1, with D maybe TRBD2 (7 bases). The V gene's germline CDR1 is PRHDT and CDR2 FYEKMQ (reference sequence). CDR3 length equals 14 residues. With 6 bases removed from V and 7 bases from J, the gap between germline ends came to 16 bases. CDR3 nucleotides: TGTGCCAGCAGTTTGGGGGGGGCCGGTAATGAGCAGTTCTTC. Protein product: CASSLGGAGNEQFF. The variable domain in full, with the rest retrieved from reference TRBV13 and TRBJ2-1, is AAGVIQSPRHLIKEKRETATLKCYPIPRHDTVYWYQQGPGQDPQFLISFYEKMQSDKGSIPDRFSAQQFSDYHSELNMSSLELGDSALYFCASSLGGAGNEQFFGPGTRLTVL.

The CDR3 spells CSVEPLYQETQYF. The CDR3 nucleotides are TGCAGCGTTGAACCCTTGTACCAAGAGACCCAGTACTTC. The V gene is TRBV29-1, the J gene TRBJ2-5; no clear D. V was shortened by 2 bases and J by 0 bases, with 7 bases between the two germline ends. This CDR3 is built from 13 residues. Germline V gene data show CDR1 as SQVTM and CDR2 as ANQGSEA.

The chain uses TRBV30 and TRBJ2-2; D not certain. With 4 bases removed from V and 1 base from J, the gap between germline ends came to 7 bases. The CDR3 is 13 amino acids. Germline V gene data show CDR1 as GTSNPN and CDR2 as SVGIG (reference sequence). CDR3 protein: CAWKLQNTGELFF. The CDR3 DNA reads TGTGCCTGGAAGTTACAGAACACCGGGGAGCTGTTTTTT.

The chain carries TRBV6-4 and TRBJ1-2; 10 bases match TRBD1. Per the germline V gene, CDR1 is MRHNA and CDR2 is SNTAGT. V shed 0 bases, J shed 2 bases, and the junction held 9 bases outside the gene matches. The CDR3 length is 18 residues. The CDR3 region has the DNA TGTGCCAGCAGTGACTCGAGGGACAGGGGCAGCCTCAACTATGGCTACACCTTC. It encodes CASSDSRDRGSLNYGYTF.

The rearrangement joins TRBV29-1 to TRBJ1-1; D is unresolved. The CDR3 length is 14 residues. V was cut by 6 bases and J by 2 bases, with 16 bases left in between. The V gene's germline CDR1 is SQVTM and CDR2 ANQGSEA. This CDR3 reads CSVRERTENTEAFF. The CDR3 DNA is TGCAGCGTGAGAGAGCGGACGGAAAACACTGAAGCTTTCTTT.

The genes are TRBV18 and TRBJ2-1; TRBD2 matches 7 bases. CDR3 length: 15 amino acids. CDR1 is KGHSH, CDR2 LQKENI, per germline. With V trimmed by 0 bases and J by 5 bases, 4 bases remained unmatched. DNA of the CDR3: TGTGCCAGCTCACCACCTAATGGGAGGGACAATGAGCAGTTCTTC. This codes for CASSPPNGRDNEQFF.